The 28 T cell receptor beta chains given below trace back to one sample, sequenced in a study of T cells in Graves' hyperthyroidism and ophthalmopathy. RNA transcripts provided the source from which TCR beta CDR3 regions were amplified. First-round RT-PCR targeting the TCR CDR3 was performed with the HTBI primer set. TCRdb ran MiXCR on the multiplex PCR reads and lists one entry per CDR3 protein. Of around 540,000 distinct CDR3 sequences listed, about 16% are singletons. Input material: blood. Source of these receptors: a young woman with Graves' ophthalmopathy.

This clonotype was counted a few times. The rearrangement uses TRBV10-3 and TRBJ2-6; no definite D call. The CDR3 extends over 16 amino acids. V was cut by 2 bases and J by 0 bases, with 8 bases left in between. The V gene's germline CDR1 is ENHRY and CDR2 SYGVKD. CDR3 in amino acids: CAISEGRNSGANVLTF. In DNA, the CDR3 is TGTGCCATCAGTGAGGGTCGGAACTCTGGGGCCAACGTCCTGACTTTC.

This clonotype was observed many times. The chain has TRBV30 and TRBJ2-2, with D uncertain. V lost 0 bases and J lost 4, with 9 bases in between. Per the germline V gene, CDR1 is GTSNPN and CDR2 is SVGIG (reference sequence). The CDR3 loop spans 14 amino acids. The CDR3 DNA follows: TGTGCCTGGAGTGTATTGGCGTTCACCGGGGAGCTGTTTTTT. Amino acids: CAWSVLAFTGELFF.

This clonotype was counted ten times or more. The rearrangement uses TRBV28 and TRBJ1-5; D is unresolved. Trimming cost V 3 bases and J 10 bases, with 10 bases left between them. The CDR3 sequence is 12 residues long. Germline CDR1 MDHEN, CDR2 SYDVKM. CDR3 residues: CASSFQSNPQHF. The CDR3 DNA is TGTGCCAGCAGTTTTCAAAGCAACCCCCAGCATTTT.

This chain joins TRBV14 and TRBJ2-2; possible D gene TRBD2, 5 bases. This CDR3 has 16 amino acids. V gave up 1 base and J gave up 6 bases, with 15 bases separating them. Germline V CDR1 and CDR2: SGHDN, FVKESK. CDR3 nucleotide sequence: TGTGCCAGCAGCCAAGGTCGAGGGAGAGGCGCCGGGGAGCTGTTTTTT. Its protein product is CASSQGRGRGAGELFF.

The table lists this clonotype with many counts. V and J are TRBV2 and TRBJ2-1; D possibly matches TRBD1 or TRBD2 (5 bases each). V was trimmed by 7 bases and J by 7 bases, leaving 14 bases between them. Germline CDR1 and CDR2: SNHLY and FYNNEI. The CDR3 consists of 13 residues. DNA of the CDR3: TGTGCCAGCACCTCCGGGACGGAAAATGAGCAGTTCTTC. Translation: CASTSGTENEQFF.

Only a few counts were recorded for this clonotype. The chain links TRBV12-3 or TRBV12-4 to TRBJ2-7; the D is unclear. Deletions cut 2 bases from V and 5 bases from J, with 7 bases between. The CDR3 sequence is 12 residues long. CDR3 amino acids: CASSLWVHEQYF. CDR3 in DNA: TGTGCCAGCAGTTTATGGGTCCACGAGCAGTACTTC.

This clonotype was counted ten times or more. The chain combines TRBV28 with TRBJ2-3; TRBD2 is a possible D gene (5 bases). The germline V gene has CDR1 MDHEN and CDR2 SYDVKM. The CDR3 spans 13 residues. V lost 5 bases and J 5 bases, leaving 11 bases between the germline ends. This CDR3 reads CASSGRVGDTQYF. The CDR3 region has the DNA TGTGCCAGCAGTGGGCGGGTTGGAGATACGCAGTATTTT.

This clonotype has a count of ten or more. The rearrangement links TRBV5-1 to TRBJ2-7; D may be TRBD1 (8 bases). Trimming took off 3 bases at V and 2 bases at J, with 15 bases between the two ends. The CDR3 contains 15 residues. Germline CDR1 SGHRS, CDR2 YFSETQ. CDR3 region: CASSWGGTGAYEQYF. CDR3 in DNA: TGCGCCAGCAGCTGGGGGGGGACAGGAGCCTACGAGCAGTACTTC.

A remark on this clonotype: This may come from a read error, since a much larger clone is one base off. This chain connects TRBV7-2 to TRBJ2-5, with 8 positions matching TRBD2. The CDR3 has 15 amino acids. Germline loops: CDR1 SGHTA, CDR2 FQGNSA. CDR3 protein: CASSTGSGVQEAQYF. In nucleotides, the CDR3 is TGTGCCAGCAGCACGGGTAGCGGGGTTCAAGAGGCCCAGTACTTC.

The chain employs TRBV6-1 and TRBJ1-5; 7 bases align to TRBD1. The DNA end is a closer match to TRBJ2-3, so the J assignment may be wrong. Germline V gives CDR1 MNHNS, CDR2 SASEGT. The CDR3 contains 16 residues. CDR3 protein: CASRRTQGPSNQPQYF. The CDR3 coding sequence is TGTGCCAGCAGACGTACACAGGGGCCGAGCAATCAGCCCCAGTATTTT.

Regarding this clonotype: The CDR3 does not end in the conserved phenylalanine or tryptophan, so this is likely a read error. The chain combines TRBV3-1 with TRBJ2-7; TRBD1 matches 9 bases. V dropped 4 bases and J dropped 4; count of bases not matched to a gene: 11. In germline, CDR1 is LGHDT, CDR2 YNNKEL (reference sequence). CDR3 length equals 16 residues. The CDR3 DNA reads TGTGCCAGCAGCCCGACCCCCGGACAGGGGTCATACGAGCAGTACCTC. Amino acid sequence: CASSPTPGQGSYEQYL.

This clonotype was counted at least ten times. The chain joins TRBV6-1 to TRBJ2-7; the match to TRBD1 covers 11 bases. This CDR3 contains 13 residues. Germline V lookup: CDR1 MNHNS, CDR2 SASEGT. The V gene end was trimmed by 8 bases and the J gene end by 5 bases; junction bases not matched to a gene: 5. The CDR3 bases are TGTGCCAGCTCGGGACAGGGGGTAGACGAGCAGTACTTC. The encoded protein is CASSGQGVDEQYF.

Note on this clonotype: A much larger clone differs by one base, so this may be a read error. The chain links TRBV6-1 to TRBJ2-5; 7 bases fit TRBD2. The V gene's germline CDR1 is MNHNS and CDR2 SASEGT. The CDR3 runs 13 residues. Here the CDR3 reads CAGGRAGVETQYF. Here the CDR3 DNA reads TGTGCGGGGGGTCGGGCGGGAGTGGAGACCCAGTACTTC.

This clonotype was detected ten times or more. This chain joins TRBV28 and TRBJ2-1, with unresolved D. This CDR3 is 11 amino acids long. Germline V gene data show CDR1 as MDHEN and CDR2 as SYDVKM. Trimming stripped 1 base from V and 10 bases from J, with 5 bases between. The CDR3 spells CASSLSSEQFF. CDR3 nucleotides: TGTGCCAGCAGTTTATCATCAGAGCAGTTCTTC.

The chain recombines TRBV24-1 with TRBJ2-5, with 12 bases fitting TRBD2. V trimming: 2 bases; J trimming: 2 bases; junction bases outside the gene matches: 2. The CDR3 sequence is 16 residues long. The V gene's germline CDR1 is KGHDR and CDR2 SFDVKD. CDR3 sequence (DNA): TGTGCCACCAGTGATTGGACTAGCGGGAAACAAGAGACCCAGTACTTC. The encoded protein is CATSDWTSGKQETQYF.

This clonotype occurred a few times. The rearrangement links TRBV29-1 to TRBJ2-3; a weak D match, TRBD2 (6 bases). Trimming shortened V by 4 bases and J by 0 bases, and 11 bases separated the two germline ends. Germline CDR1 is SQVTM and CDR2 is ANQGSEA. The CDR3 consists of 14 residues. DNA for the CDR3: TGCAGCGTTGGGGCGGGGACGAGCACAGATACGCAGTATTTT. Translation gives CSVGAGTSTDTQYF.

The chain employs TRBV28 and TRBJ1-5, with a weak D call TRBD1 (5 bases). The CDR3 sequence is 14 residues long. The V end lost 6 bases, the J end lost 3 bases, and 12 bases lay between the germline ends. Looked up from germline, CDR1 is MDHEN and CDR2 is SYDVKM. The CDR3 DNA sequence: TGTGCCAGCAGATTGGAAGGGGCCAATCAGCCCCAGCATTTT. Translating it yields CASRLEGANQPQHF.

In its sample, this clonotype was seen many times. The CDR3 nucleotides are TGTGCCAGCAGCGTAGACGGCCCTAGTGGCCATGAGCAGTTCTTC. This sequence encodes CASSVDGPSGHEQFF. The rearrangement joins TRBV9 to TRBJ2-1; the D is unclear. This CDR3 is 15 amino acids long. Germline V gene data show CDR1 as SGDLS and CDR2 as YYNGEE. Between the trimmed V and J ends, which lost 0 bases and 8 bases, there was a span of 15 bases.

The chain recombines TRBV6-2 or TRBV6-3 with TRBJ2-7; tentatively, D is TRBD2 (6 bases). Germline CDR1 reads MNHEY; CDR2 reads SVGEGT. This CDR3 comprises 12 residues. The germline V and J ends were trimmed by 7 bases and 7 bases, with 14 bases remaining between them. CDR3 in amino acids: CASKEGILEQYF. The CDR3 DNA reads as TGTGCCAGCAAGGAGGGAATTTTGGAGCAGTACTTC.

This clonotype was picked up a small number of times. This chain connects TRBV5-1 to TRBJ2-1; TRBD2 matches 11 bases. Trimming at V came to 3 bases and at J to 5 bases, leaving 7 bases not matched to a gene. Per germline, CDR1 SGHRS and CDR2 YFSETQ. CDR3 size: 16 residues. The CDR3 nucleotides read TGCGCCAGCAGCTCCATTAGCGGGAGGGGTGACAATGAGCAGTTCTTC. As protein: CASSSISGRGDNEQFF.

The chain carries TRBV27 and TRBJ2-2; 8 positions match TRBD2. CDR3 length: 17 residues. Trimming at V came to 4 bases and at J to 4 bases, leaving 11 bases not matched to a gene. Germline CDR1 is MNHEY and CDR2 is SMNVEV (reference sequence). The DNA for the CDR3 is TGTGCCAGCAGTTGGTCTAGCGGGCTTCCGGGCACCGGGGAGCTGTTTTTT. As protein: CASSWSSGLPGTGELFF.

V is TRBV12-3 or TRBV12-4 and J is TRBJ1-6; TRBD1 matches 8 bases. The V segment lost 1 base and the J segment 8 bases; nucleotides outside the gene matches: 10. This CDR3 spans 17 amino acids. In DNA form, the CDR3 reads TGTGCCAGCAGTTTAGGGCAGGGGGCGCTTCACCATTCACCCCTCCACTTT. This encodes CASSLGQGALHHSPLHF.

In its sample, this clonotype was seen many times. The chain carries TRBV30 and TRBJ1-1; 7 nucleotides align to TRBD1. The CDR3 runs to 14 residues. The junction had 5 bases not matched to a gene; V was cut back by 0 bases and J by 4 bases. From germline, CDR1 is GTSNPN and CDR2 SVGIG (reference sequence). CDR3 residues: CAWSVLSGGTEAFF. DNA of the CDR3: TGTGCCTGGAGTGTGCTTTCAGGGGGCACTGAAGCTTTCTTT.

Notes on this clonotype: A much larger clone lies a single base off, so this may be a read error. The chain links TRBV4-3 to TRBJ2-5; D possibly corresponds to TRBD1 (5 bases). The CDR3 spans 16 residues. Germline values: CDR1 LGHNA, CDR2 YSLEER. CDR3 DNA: TGCGCCAGCAGCCAAAGGGGTCCAGGCTCCCAAGGGACCCAGTACTTC. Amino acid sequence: CASSQRGPGSQGTQYF.

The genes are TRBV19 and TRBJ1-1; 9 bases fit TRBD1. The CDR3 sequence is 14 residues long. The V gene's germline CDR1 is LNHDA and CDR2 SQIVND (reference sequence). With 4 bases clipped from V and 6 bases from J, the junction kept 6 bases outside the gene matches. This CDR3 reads CASSTRTGAAEAFF. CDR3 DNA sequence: TGTGCCAGTAGTACCCGGACAGGGGCAGCTGAAGCTTTCTTT.

The CDR3, as DNA: TGCAGTGCTAGATTTGGGGGATCGGAGACCCAGTACTTC. As protein: CSARFGGSETQYF. V usage is TRBV20-1 and J usage is TRBJ2-5; D may correspond to TRBD1 or TRBD2 (5 bases each). CDR1 and CDR2 from the germline V gene are DFQATT and SNEGSKA (reference sequence). The CDR3 runs 13 residues. V was clipped by 2 bases and J by 5 bases, with 12 bases between them.

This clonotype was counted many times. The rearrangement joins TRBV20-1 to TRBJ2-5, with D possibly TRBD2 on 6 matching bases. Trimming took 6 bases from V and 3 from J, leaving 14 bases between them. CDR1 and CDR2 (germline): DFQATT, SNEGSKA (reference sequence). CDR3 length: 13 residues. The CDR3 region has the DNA TGCAGTGCCTGCGGGGACTGGAAAGAGACCCAGTACTTC. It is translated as CSACGDWKETQYF.

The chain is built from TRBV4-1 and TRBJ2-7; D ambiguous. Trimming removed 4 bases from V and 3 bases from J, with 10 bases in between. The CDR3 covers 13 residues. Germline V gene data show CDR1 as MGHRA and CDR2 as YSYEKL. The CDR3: CASSPMTFYEQYF. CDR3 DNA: TGCGCCAGCAGCCCCATGACCTTCTACGAGCAGTACTTC.